The 15 T cell receptor beta chains below were found in one sample sequenced in a study of blood T cell repertoires in COVID-19. Clones were sequenced by immunoSEQ multiplex PCR, and TCRdb holds only the in-frame ones, with some missing. Of about 190,000 clones listed, 65% to 85% were seen once; the top ten hold roughly 3.2%. Sequenced input: PBMCs or T cells enriched from blood (not recorded which). The receptor set was obtained from a woman aged 25 to 39 who had recovered from COVID-19.

The V gene is TRBV18, the J gene TRBJ2-7; no definite D call. The V gene's germline CDR1 is KGHSH and CDR2 LQKENI. The CDR3 contains 13 residues. The germline V and J ends were trimmed by 5 bases and 3 bases, with 11 bases remaining between them. DNA for the CDR3: TGTGCCAGCTCAGAAGCCCCCCTCTACGAGCAGTACTTC. It translates to CASSEAPLYEQYF.

This chain connects TRBV6-1 to TRBJ1-5, with 8 bases lining up with TRBD1. The V gene's germline CDR1 is MNHNS and CDR2 SASEGT. The CDR3 is 15 residues long. V lost 3 bases and J lost 7; bases outside the gene matches: 8. The CDR3 reads CASSDAQGARQPQHF. The CDR3 DNA is TGTGCCAGCAGTGATGCCCAGGGGGCTCGCCAGCCCCAGCATTTT.

The rearrangement joins TRBV4-2 to TRBJ1-5; 9 bases align to TRBD1. V gave up 1 base and J gave up 5 bases; unmatched junction bases: 3. The CDR3 length is 15 residues. The germline V gene has CDR1 LGHNA and CDR2 YNFKEQ. CDR3 protein: CASSQGDREHQPQHF. In DNA, the CDR3 is TGTGCCAGCAGCCAAGGGGACAGGGAGCATCAGCCCCAGCATTTT.

V and J are TRBV5-4 and TRBJ2-1; 14 bases line up with TRBD2. CDR3 length equals 15 residues. CDR1 SGHNT and CDR2 YYREEE come from the germline V gene (reference sequence). V was clipped by 5 bases and J by 5 bases; unmatched bases: 3. CDR3 in amino acids: CASRPGLAGDNEQFF. The CDR3 nucleotides read TGTGCCAGCAGACCGGGACTAGCGGGGGACAATGAGCAGTTCTTC.

The chain is built from TRBV7-8 and TRBJ2-3, with TRBD2 as a possible D gene (5 bases). CDR1 is SGHVS and CDR2 is FQNEAQ in the germline V gene. The CDR3 length is 17 residues. V dropped 5 bases and J dropped 4 bases, with 22 bases sitting between them. The CDR3 loop is CASSAPRTPSRADTQYF. CDR3 sequence (DNA): TGTGCCAGCAGCGCTCCCAGGACTCCTTCACGGGCAGATACGCAGTATTTT.

This clone was found many times. The V call is TRBV7-3, the J call TRBJ2-2; 7 bases agree with TRBD1. There are 16 residues in the CDR3. Trimming at V came to 5 bases and at J to 3 bases, leaving 9 bases not matched to a gene. Germline CDR1 SGHTA, CDR2 FQGTGA. CDR3 protein: CASSLGQPGDTGELFF. In nucleotides, the CDR3 is TGTGCCAGCAGCCTGGGACAGCCCGGGGACACCGGGGAGCTGTTTTTT.

The rearrangement joins TRBV18 to TRBJ1-2; 7 positions agree with TRBD1. The CDR3 covers 15 residues. The germline CDR1 and CDR2 sequences are KGHSH and LQKENI. The J segment lost 6 bases and the V segment lost 6 bases, leaving 13 bases of the junction unmatched. CDR3 in DNA: TGTGCCAGCTCTCCCTTCCGACAGGGAGAAAATGGCTACACCTTC. It encodes CASSPFRQGENGYTF.

The chain recombines TRBV6-5 with TRBJ2-3; 7 bases map to TRBD1. V lost 2 bases to trimming and J lost 7 bases; unmatched junction nucleotides: 9. The CDR3 runs to 15 residues. Germline V gene lookup returns CDR1 MNHEY and CDR2 SVGAGI. The CDR3 bases are TGTGCCAGCAGTTACCAGGACAGGAGCGTTTATACGCAGTATTTT. This translates into CASSYQDRSVYTQYF.

The V gene is TRBV10-3, the J gene TRBJ2-7; 10 positions agree with TRBD1. Germline loops: CDR1 ENHRY, CDR2 SYGVKD. The trim removed 3 bases at V and 0 bases at J, leaving 8 bases unmatched. CDR3 length equals 17 residues. CDR3 sequence reads: CAISDPGGQGSSYEQYV. In DNA, the CDR3 is TGTGCCATCAGTGACCCAGGGGGACAGGGGAGCTCCTACGAGCAGTACGTC.

This chain uses TRBV7-8 with TRBJ1-2, with D perhaps matching TRBD1 (5 bases). The V gene lost 5 bases and the J gene lost 4 bases, with 17 bases spanning the gap. This CDR3 is built from 15 residues. CDR1 is SGHVS and CDR2 is FQNEAQ in the germline V gene. CDR3 amino acids: CASSLMRDGFYGYTF. The CDR3 region has the DNA TGTGCCAGCAGCCTTATGCGGGACGGGTTCTATGGCTACACCTTC.

The chain links TRBV19 to TRBJ2-5; 11 bases are shared with TRBD2. CDR1 is LNHDA and CDR2 is SQIVND in the germline V gene (reference sequence). The length of the CDR3 is 16 residues. The trim removed 4 bases at V and 2 bases at J, leaving 6 bases unmatched. The CDR3 protein is CASSTVSGGAQETQYF. The DNA of the CDR3 is TGTGCCAGTAGTACCGTTAGCGGGGGGGCTCAAGAGACCCAGTACTTC.

This clone was observed once. The chain employs TRBV6-4 and TRBJ1-2; TRBD1 agrees at 7 bases. Germline CDR1 MRHNA, CDR2 SNTAGT. V shed 6 bases, J shed 4 bases, and the junction held 5 bases outside the gene matches. CDR3 length: 13 amino acids. Written as DNA, the CDR3 is TGTGCCAGCAGCAAGGGACAGATCTATGGCTACACCTTC. Its translation is CASSKGQIYGYTF.

V gene TRBV7-8 combines with J gene TRBJ2-1; TRBD2 matches at 10 bases. The CDR3 loop spans 15 amino acids. J lost 8 bases, V lost 1 base, and 5 bases had no gene match. The germline gives CDR1 SGHVS, CDR2 FQNEAQ. This CDR3 reads CASSLEREGRYEQFF. CDR3 sequence (DNA): TGTGCCAGCAGCTTAGAGCGGGAGGGCCGATATGAGCAGTTCTTC.

The chain joins TRBV27 to TRBJ1-4, with 8 positions matching TRBD1. This CDR3 spans 15 amino acids. The trim removed 5 bases at V and 8 bases at J, leaving 10 bases unmatched. The germline V gene has CDR1 MNHEY and CDR2 SMNVEV (reference sequence). In DNA, the CDR3 is TGTGCCAGCAGTAGACAGGGGCTCCCTGGGGAAAAACTGTTTTTT. The encoded protein is CASSRQGLPGEKLFF.

The chain employs TRBV19 and TRBJ2-1; 8 bases fit TRBD2. The CDR3 spans 17 residues. The V gene end was trimmed by 1 base and the J gene end by 0 bases; junction bases not matched to a gene: 5. Germline V gene data show CDR1 as LNHDA and CDR2 as SQIVND (reference sequence). The CDR3 DNA reads TGTGCCAGTAGTATAGTGGGGGCGGGGGGCTCCTACAATGAGCAGTTCTTC. Protein product: CASSIVGAGGSYNEQFF.